This T cell receptor beta chain was sequenced in a study of blood T cells in healthy people across ages. Through a sample-barcoded 5' primer and a J-beta primer mix, a second PCR was run for roughly 6 to 12 cycles. TCRdb reanalysed the 5' RACE reads using MiXCR and keeps one entry per CDR3 protein. The sample has around 1,000,000 distinct CDR3 sequences, under 40% seen once; the top ten hold about 12%. The sequenced material came from blood. This TCR was sampled from a man between 18 and 35 years old in good health.

CDR3 region: CASSPMGGTNTGELFF. DNA of the CDR3: TGTGCCAGCTCACCCATGGGGGGCACGAACACCGGGGAGCTGTTTTTT. The chain joins TRBV18 to TRBJ2-2, with D perhaps matching TRBD1 or TRBD2 (6 bases each). V lost 3 bases and J lost 0, with 11 bases in between. Germline values: CDR1 KGHSH, CDR2 LQKENI. The CDR3 totals 16 residues.